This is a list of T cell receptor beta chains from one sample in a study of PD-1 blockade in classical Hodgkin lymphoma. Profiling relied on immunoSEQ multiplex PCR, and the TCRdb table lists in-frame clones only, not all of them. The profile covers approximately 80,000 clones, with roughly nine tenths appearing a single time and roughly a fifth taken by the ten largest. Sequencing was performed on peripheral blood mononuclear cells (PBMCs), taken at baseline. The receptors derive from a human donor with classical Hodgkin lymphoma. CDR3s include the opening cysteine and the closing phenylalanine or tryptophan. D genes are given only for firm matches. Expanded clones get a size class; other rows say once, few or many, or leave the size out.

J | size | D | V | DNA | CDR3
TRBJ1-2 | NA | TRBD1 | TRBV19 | TGTGCCAGTACCCTGGGACAGGGGGCTTCTCGAGGCTACACCTTC | CASTLGQGASRGYTF
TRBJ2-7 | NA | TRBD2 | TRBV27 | TGTGCCAGCAGTTTAGGTAGGACTAGCGGGAGGACCCTTTCCTACGAGCAGTACTTC | CASSLGRTSGRTLSYEQYF
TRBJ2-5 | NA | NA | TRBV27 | TGTGCCAGCAGTTTATTTGGGTACCAAGAGACCCAGTACTTC | CASSLFGYQETQYF
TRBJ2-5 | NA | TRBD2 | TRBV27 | TGTGCCAGCAGTTTGATCGGGAGGGTAACGGAGACCCAGTACTTC | CASSLIGRVTETQYF
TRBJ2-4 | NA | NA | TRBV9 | TGTGCCAGCAGCGTAGGTCCTAGCGAGGCCAAAAACATTCAGTACTTC | CASSVGPSEAKNIQYF
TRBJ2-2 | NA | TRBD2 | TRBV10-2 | TGCGCCAGCAGTGAGTCGACTAGCGGGAGCCGCGCCACCGGGGAGCTGTTTTTT | CASSESTSGSRATGELFF
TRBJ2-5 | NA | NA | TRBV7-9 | TGTGCCAGCAGCCTATTCGACAGGTACCAAGAGACCCAGTACTTC | CASSLFDRYQETQYF
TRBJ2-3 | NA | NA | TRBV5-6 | TGTGCCAGCAGCTTGGGGCCGCCGCGGGTCAACGGGTATTTT | CASSLGPPRVNGYF
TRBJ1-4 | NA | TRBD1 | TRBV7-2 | TGTGCCAGCAGCTTAACCCAGGGGGCGGCGGCTAATGAAAAACTGTTTTTT | CASSLTQGAAANEKLFF
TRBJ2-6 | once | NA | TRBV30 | TGTGCCTGGACGTACTCTGGGGCCAACGTCCTGACTTTC | CAWTYSGANVLTF
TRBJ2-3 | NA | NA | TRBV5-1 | TGCGCCAGCAGCTTGGGTACTACCCGCACAGATACGCAGTATTTT | CASSLGTTRTDTQYF
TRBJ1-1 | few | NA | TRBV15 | TGTGCCACCCAAAATCAGGGCTTTGGAGCTTTCTTT | CATQNQGFGAFF
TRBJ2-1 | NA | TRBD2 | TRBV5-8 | TGTGCCAGCAGCTTGTCGGGGGGAGTGGAGCAGTTCTTC | CASSLSGGVEQFF
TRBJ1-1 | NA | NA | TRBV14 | TGTGCCAGCAGCACCTCTCGCGGGGTTCCTGAAGCTTTCTTT | CASSTSRGVPEAFF
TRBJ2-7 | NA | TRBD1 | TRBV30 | TGTGCCTGGAGTGGGACAGGGCGCGAGCAGTACTTC | CAWSGTGREQYF
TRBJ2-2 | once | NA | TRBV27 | TGTGCCAGCAGTTCGGGCCCAGTCGCGGGATTCACCGGGGAGCTGTTTTTT | CASSSGPVAGFTGELFF
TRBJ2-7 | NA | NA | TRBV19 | TGTGCCAGTAGTAGCCGTAGGGACCCGAGGGAGCAGTACTTC | CASSSRRDPREQYF
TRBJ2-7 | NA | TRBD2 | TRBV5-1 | TGCGCCAGCAGCTTGGGTACTAGCGGGATCCTTTCCTACGAGCAGTACTTC | CASSLGTSGILSYEQYF
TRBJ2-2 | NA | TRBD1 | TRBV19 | TGTGCCAGCGGTCAGGGGGTGGACACCGGGGAGCTGTTTTTT | CASGQGVDTGELFF
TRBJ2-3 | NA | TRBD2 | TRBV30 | TGTGCCTGGAGTTCGAGCGGGATAGCGGATACGCAGTATTTT | CAWSSSGIADTQYF
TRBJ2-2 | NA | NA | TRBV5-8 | TGTGCCAACCTCGACTCGCACAACACCGGGGAGCTGTTTTTT | CANLDSHNTGELFF
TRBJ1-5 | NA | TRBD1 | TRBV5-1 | TGCGCCAGCAGCGCCGGGACAGCCAGCAATCAGCCCCAGCATTTT | CASSAGTASNQPQHF
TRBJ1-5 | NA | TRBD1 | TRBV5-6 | TGTGCCAGCAGCTCAGGGACAGTTTATCAGCCCCAGCATTTT | CASSSGTVYQPQHF
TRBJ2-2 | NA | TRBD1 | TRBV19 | TGTGCCAGTAGTACACAGGGGGCGGGGGAGCTGTTTTTT | CASSTQGAGELFF
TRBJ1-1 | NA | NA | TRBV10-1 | TGCGCCAGCAGTGACCCCGGGACGACGACTGAAGCTTTCTTT | CASSDPGTTTEAFF
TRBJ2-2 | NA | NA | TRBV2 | TGTGCCAGCAGTGAAGAAGGCAGGATAACCGGGGAGCTGTTTTTT | CASSEEGRITGELFF
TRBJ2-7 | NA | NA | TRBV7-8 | TGTGCCAGCAGCTTTGGGAGTGGGAGTTCCTACGAGCAGTACTTC | CASSFGSGSSYEQYF
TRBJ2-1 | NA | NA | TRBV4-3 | TGCGCCAGCAGCCAAGAATCTACTCTAAGGGAGCAGTTCTTC | CASSQESTLREQFF
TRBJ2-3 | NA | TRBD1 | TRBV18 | TGTGCCAGCTCACCAGGGACAGGCAGCACAGATACGCAGTATTTT | CASSPGTGSTDTQYF
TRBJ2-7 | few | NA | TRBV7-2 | TGTGCCAGCAGCTTAGATGGGACAATAGGATACTTC | CASSLDGTIGYF
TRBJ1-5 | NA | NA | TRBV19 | TGTGCCAGTAGTATGTTCGGGGGAAATCAGCCCCAGCATTTT | CASSMFGGNQPQHF
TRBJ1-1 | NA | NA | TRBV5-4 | TGTGCCAGCAGCTTGGGAACAGGGCTCGCTGAAGCTTTCTTT | CASSLGTGLAEAFF
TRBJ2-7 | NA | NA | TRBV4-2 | TGTGCCAGCAGCCAAGATCTGAACTTTTCCTACGAGCAGTACTTC | CASSQDLNFSYEQYF
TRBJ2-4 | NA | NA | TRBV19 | TGTGCCAGCCAACCGGGACTAGCCAAAAACATTCAGTACTTC | CASQPGLAKNIQYF
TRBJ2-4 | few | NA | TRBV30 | TGTGCCTGGAGTGTACACGACAGACCTCTAGGCAAAAACATTCAGTACTTC | CAWSVHDRPLGKNIQYF
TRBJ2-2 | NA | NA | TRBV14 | TGTGCCAGCAGCCAAGAGAGAGGGTCGAACACCGGGGAGCTGTTTTTT | CASSQERGSNTGELFF
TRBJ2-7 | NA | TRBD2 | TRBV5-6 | TGTGCCAGCAGCTTGATTTATAGCGGGAGCCCCTACGAGCAGTACTTC | CASSLIYSGSPYEQYF
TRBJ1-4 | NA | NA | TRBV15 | TGTGCCACCAGCAGAAATCCAGGGTCGAATGAAAAACTGTTTTTT | CATSRNPGSNEKLFF